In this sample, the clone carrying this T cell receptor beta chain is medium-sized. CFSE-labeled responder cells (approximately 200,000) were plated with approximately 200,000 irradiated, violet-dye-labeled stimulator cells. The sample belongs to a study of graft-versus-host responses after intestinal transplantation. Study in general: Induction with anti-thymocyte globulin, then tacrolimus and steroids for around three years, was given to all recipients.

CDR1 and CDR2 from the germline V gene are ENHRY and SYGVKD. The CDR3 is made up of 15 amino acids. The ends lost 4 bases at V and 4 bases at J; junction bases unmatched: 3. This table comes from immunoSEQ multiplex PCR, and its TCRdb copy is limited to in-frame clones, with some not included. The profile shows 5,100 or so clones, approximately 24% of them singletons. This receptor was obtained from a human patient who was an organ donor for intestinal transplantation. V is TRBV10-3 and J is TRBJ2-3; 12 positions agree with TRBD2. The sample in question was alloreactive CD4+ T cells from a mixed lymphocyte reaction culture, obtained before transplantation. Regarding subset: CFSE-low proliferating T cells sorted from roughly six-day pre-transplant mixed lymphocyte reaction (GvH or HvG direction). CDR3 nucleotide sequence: TGTGCCATCAGTGCTCTAGCGGGGGGGCCAGATACGCAGTATTTT. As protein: CAISALAGGPDTQYF.